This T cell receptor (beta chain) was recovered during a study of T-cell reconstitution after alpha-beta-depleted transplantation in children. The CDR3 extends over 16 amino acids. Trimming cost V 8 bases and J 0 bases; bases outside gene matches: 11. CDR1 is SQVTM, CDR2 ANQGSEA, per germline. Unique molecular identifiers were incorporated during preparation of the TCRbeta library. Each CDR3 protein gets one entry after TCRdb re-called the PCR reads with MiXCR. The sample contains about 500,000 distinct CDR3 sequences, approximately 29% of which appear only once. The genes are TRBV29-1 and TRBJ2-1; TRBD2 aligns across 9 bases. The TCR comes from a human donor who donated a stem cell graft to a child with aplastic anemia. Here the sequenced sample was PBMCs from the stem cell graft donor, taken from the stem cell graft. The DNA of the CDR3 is TGCAGCACTGAACCGACTAGCGGTGTCTCCTACAATGAGCAGTTCTTC. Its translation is CSTEPTSGVSYNEQFF.